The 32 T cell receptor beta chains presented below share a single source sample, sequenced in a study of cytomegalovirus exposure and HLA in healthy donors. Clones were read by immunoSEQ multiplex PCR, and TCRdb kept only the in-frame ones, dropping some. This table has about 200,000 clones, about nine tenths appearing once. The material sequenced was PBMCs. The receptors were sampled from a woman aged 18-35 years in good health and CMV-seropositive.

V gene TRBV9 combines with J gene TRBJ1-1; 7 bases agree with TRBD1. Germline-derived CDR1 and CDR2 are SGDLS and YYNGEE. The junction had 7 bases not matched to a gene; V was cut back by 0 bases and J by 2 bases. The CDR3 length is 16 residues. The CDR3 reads CASSVAINRGNTEAFF. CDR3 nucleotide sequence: TGTGCCAGCAGCGTAGCGATAAACAGGGGTAACACTGAAGCTTTCTTT.

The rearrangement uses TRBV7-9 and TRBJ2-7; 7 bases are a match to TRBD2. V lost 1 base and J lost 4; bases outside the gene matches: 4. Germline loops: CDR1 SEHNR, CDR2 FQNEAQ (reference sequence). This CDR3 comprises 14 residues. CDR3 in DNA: TGTGCCAGCAGCTTAGTTGAGGGAGGGTACGAGCAGTACTTC. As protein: CASSLVEGGYEQYF.

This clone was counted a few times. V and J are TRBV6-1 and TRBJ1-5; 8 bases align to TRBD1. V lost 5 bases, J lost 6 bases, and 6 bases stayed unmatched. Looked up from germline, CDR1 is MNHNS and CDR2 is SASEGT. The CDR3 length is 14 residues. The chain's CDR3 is CASSPLTGVQPQHF. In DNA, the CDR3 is TGTGCCAGCAGTCCCCTGACAGGGGTTCAGCCCCAGCATTTT.

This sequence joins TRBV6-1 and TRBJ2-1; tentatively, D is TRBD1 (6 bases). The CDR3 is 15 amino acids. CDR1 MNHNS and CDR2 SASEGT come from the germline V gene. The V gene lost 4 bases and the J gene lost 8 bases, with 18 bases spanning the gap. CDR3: CASSAVGAGIDEQFF. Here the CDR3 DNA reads TGTGCCAGCAGTGCGGTGGGGGCTGGTATCGATGAGCAGTTCTTC.

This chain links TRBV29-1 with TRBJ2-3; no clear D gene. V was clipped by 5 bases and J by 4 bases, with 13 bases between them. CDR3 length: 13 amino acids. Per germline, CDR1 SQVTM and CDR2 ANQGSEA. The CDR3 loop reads CSVFAASSDTQYF. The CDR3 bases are TGCAGCGTTTTTGCAGCGAGCTCAGATACGCAGTATTTT.

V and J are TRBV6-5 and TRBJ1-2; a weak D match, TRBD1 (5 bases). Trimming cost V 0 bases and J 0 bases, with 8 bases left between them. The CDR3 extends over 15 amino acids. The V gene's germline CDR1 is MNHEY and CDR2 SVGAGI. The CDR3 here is CASSYSSRANYGYTF. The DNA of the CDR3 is TGTGCCAGCAGTTACTCGTCCAGGGCTAACTATGGCTACACCTTC.

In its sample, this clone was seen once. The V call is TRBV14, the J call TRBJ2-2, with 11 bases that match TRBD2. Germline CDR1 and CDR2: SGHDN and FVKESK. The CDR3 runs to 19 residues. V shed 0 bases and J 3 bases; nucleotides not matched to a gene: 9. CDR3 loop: CASSQEAVAGGPYTGELFF. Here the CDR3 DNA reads TGTGCCAGCAGCCAAGAAGCGGTAGCGGGAGGGCCGTACACCGGGGAGCTGTTTTTT. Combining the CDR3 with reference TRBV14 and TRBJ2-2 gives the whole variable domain EAGVTQFPSHSVIEKGQTVTLRCDPISGHDNLYWYRRVMGKEIKFLLHFVKESKQDESGMPNNRFLAERTGGTYSTLKVQPAELEDSGVYFCASSQEAVAGGPYTGELFFGEGSRLTVL.

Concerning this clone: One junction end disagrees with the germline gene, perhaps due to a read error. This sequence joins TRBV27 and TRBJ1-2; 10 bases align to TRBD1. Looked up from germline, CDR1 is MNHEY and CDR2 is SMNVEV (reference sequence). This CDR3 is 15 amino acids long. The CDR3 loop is CASSLYRQGANGYTF. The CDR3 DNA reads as TGTGCCAGCAGCTTATACCGACAGGGGGCCAATGGCTACACCTTC.

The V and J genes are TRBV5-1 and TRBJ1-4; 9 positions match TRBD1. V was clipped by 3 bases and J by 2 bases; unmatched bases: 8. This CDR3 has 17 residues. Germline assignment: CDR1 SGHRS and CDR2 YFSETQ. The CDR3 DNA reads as TGCGCCAGCAGCTGGGACAGGGAAGCAACGACTAATGAAAAACTGTTTTTT. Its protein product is CASSWDREATTNEKLFF.

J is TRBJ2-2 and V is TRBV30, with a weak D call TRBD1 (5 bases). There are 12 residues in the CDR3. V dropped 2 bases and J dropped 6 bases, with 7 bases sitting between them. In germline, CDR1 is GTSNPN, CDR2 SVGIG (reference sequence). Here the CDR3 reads CAWSPGPGELFF. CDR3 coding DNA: TGTGCCTGGAGTCCAGGGCCCGGGGAGCTGTTTTTT. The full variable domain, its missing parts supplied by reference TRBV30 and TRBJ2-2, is SQTIHQWPATLVQPVGSPLSLECTVEGTSNPNLYWYRQAAGRGLQLLFYSVGIGQISSEVPQNLSASRPQDRQFILSSKKLLLSDSGFYLCAWSPGPGELFFGEGSRLTVL.

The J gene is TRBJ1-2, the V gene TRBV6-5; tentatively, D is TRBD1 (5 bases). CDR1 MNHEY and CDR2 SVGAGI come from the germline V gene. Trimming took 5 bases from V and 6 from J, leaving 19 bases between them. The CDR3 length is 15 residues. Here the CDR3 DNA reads TGTGCCAGCAGTAATTCCCACGGACAAGGCGATGGCTACACCTTC. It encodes CASSNSHGQGDGYTF.

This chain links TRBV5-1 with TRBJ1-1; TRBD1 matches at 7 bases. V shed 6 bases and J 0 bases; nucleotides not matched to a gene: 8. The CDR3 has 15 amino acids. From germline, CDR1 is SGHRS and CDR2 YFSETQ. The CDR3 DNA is TGCGCCAGCATAAAAACAGGGGACATGAACACTGAAGCTTTCTTT. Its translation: CASIKTGDMNTEAFF.

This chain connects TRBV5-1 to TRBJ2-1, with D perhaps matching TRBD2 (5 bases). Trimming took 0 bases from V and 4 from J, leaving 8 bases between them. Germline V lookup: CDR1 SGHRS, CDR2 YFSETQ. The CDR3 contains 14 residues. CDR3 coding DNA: TGCGCCAGCAGCTTGGGACTACCTTACAATGAGCAGTTCTTC. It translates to CASSLGLPYNEQFF.

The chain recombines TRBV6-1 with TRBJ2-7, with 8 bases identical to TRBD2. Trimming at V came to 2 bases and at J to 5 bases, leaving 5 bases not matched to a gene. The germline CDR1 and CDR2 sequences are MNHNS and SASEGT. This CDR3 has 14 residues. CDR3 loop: CASSERGGFDEQYF. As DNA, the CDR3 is TGTGCCAGCAGTGAACGGGGGGGTTTCGACGAGCAGTACTTC.

The CDR3 loop is CASSTGQGVYEQYF. The CDR3 region has the DNA TGTGCCAGCAGTACTGGACAGGGTGTCTACGAGCAGTACTTC. The chain has TRBV25-1 and TRBJ2-7; TRBD1 aligns across 8 bases. V was clipped by 5 bases and J by 3 bases; unmatched bases: 6. The CDR3 has 14 residues. Looked up from germline, CDR1 is MGHDK and CDR2 is SYGVNS.

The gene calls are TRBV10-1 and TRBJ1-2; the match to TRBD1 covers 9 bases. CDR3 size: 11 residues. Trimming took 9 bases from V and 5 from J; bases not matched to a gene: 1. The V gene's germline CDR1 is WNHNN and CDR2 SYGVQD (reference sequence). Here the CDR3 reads CARDRGYGYTF. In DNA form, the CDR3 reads TGCGCCAGAGACAGGGGGTATGGCTACACCTTC.

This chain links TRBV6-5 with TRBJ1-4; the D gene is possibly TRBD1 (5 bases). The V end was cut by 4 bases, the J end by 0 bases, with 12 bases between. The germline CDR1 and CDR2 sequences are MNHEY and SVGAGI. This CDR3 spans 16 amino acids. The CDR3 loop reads CASSSYAGATNEKLFF. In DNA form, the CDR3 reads TGTGCCAGCAGTTCCTACGCGGGGGCAACTAATGAAAAACTGTTTTTT.

CDR3 loop: CASSGAVYNEQFF. DNA of the CDR3: TGTGCCAGCAGCGGAGCGGTTTACAATGAGCAGTTCTTC. This chain connects TRBV5-4 to TRBJ2-1, with D possibly matching TRBD2 (5 bases). The germline V gene has CDR1 SGHNT and CDR2 YYREEE (reference sequence). The V end was cut by 4 bases, the J end by 4 bases, with 9 bases between. The CDR3 covers 13 residues.

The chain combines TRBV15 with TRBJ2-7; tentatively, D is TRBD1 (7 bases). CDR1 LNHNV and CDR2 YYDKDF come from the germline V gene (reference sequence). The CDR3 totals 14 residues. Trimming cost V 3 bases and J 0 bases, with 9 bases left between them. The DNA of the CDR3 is TGTGCCACCAGCAGGCGGGACAGCTCCTACGAGCAGTACTTC. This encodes CATSRRDSSYEQYF.

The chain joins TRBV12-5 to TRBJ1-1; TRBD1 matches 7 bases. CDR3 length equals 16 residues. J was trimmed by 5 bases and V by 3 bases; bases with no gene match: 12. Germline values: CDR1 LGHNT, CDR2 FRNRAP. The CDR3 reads CASGLHRGPLRTEAFF. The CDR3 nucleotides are TGTGCTAGTGGTTTACACAGGGGCCCATTACGGACTGAAGCTTTCTTT.

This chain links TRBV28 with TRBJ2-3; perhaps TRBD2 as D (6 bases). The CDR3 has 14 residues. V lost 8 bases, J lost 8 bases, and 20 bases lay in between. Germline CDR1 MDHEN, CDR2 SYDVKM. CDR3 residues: CASPRTSSASTQYF. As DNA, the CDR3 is TGTGCCAGCCCTCGGACCTCTAGCGCCAGTACGCAGTATTTT.

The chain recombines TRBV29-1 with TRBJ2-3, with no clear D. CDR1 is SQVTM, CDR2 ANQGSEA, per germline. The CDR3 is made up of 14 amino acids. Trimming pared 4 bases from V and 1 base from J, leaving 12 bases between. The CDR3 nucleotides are TGCAGCGTTGGATCCAGCGCTCGCACAGATACGCAGTATTTT. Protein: CSVGSSARTDTQYF.

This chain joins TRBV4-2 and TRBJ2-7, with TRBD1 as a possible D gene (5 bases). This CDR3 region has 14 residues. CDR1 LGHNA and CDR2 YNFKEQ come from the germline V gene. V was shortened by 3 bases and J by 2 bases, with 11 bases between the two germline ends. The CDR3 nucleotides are TGTGCCAGCAGCCAGGTAGGGGCCGCCTACGAGCAGTACTTC. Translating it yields CASSQVGAAYEQYF.

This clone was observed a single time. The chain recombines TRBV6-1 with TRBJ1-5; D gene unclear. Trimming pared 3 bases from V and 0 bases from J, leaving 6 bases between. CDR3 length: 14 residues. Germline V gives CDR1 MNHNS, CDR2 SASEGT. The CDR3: CASSDQFSNQPQHF. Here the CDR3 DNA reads TGTGCCAGCAGTGATCAATTTAGCAATCAGCCCCAGCATTTT.

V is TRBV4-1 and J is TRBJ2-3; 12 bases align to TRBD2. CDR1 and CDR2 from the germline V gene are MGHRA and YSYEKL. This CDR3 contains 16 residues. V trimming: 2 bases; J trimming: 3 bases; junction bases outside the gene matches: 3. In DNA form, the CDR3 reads TGCGCCAGCAGCCAAACAGGACTAGCGGGAACAGATACGCAGTATTTT. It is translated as CASSQTGLAGTDTQYF.

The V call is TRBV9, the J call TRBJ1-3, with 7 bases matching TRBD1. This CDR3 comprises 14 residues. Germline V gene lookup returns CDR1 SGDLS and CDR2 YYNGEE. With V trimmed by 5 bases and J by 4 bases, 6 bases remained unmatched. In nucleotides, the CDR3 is TGTGCCAGCAGGGAGGGGGCAGCAGGAAACACCATATATTTT. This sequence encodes CASREGAAGNTIYF.

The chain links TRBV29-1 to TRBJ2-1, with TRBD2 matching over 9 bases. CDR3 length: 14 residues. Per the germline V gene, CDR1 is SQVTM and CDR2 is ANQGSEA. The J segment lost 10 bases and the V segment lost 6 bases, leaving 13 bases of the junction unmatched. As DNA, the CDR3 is TGCAGCGTCCCCGCGGGAGGGGGGTTCAGGGAGCAGTTCTTC. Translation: CSVPAGGGFREQFF.

CDR3 sequence: CASSQGVIRGGHSSNQPQHF. CDR3 sequence (DNA): TGCGCCAGCAGCCAAGGCGTGATACGTGGGGGCCATAGTAGCAATCAGCCCCAGCATTTT. The V call is TRBV4-1, the J call TRBJ1-5; D perhaps matches TRBD1 (6 bases). Trimming shortened V by 1 base and J by 0 bases, and 22 bases separated the two germline ends. The CDR3 runs 20 residues. CDR1 and CDR2 (germline): MGHRA, YSYEKL.

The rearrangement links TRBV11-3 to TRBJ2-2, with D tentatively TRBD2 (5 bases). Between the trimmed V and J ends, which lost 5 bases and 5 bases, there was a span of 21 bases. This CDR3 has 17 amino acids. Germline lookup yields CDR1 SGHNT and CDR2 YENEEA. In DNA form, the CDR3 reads TGTGCCAGCAGCGCACGGGGTAGCGCCCCGAGGACCGGGGAGCTGTTTTTT. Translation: CASSARGSAPRTGELFF. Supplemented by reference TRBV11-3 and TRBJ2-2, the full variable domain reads EAGVVQSPRYKIIEKKQPVAFWCNPISGHNTLYWYLQNLGQGPELLIRYENEEAVDDSQLPKDRFSAERLKGVDSTLKIQPAELGDSAVYLCASSARGSAPRTGELFFGEGSRLTVL.

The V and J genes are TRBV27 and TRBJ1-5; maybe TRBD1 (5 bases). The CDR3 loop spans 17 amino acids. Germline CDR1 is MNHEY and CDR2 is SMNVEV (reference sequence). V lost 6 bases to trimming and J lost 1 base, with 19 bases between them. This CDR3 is CASSPGWGVGSNQPQHF. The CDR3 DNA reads TGTGCCAGCAGCCCTGGGTGGGGGGTTGGGAGCAATCAGCCCCAGCATTTT.

The CDR3 here is CASSSNPGGAGGYTF. The CDR3 nucleotides are TGTGCCAGCAGTTCCAACCCGGGGGGCGCGGGTGGCTACACCTTC. The chain is built from TRBV28 and TRBJ1-2; D possibly corresponds to TRBD1 (6 bases). The V gene's germline CDR1 is MDHEN and CDR2 SYDVKM. The CDR3 loop spans 15 amino acids. Deletions cut 4 bases from V and 7 bases from J, with 19 bases between.

Written as DNA, the CDR3 is TGTGCCAGCAGTCCACTTCAGACAGCCAACTACGAGCAGTACTTC. As protein: CASSPLQTANYEQYF. This chain links TRBV28 with TRBJ2-7; maybe TRBD1 (5 bases). Germline V gene sequence: CDR1 MDHEN, CDR2 SYDVKM. The CDR3 runs to 15 residues. V was shortened by 5 bases and J by 3 bases, with 17 bases between the two germline ends.